This T cell receptor (beta chain) originates from a study of cytomegalovirus exposure and HLA in healthy donors. The V end was cut by 0 bases, the J end by 2 bases, with 10 bases between. Germline values: CDR1 MNHEY, CDR2 SVGAGI. This CDR3 region has 15 residues. The PCR made use of 60 Vbeta and 13 Jbeta primers. Using immunoSEQ multiplex PCR, the repertoire was profiled, and TCRdb retains in-frame clones only, with some absent. This repertoire includes approximately 130,000 clones. Sequenced input: PBMCs. This sequence originates from a woman aged 55-70 years in good health and CMV-seronegative. The chain is built from TRBV6-5 and TRBJ1-2; TRBD1 is a possible D gene (6 bases). The CDR3 DNA is TGTGCCAGCAGTTACTCGTTGCAGGGGAACTATGGCTACACCTTC. Its translation is CASSYSLQGNYGYTF.